The rows below give T cell receptor beta chains drawn from one sample of a study of blood T cells in healthy people across ages. From the 5' RACE reads, TCRdb called clonotypes with MiXCR, one entry per CDR3 protein. Of roughly 1.5 million distinct CDR3 sequences in the sample, roughly 43% are singletons; the top ten hold about 4%. The sample was blood. Every receptor here comes from a woman aged 18-35 years in good health. The CDR3 runs from the conserved cysteine through the conserved F or W. A D gene is named only where the DNA matches it firmly. The size entry is marked missing in some rows and otherwise reads once, few, many or a size class.

v_call: TRBV20-1; j_call: TRBJ1-4; clone_size: .; d_call: .; cdr3_aa: CSASSGKLFF; cdr3_nt: TGCAGTGCTAGTAGTGGAAAACTGTTTTTT
v_call: TRBV28; j_call: TRBJ2-7; clone_size: .; d_call: TRBD1; cdr3_aa: CASSWAAGGYEQYF; cdr3_nt: TGTGCCAGCAGCTGGGCGGCAGGGGGCTACGAGCAGTACTTC
v_call: TRBV7-3; j_call: TRBJ1-1; clone_size: few; d_call: TRBD1; cdr3_aa: CASRQQGASTEAFF; cdr3_nt: TGTGCCAGCAGGCAACAGGGGGCGTCCACTGAAGCTTTCTTT
v_call: TRBV13; j_call: TRBJ1-1; clone_size: few; d_call: TRBD1; cdr3_aa: CASSNMYRGGTEAFF; cdr3_nt: TGTGCCAGCAGCAACATGTACAGGGGAGGAACTGAAGCTTTCTTT
v_call: TRBV7-8; j_call: TRBJ2-7; clone_size: .; d_call: TRBD1; cdr3_aa: CASRPDRGRIDEQYF; cdr3_nt: TGTGCCAGCAGACCAGACAGGGGCCGGATAGACGAGCAGTACTTC
v_call: TRBV28; j_call: TRBJ1-1; clone_size: few; d_call: .; cdr3_aa: CASRAPHTEAFF; cdr3_nt: TGTGCCAGCCGGGCACCCCACACTGAAGCTTTCTTT
v_call: TRBV7-9; j_call: TRBJ2-7; clone_size: many; d_call: .; cdr3_aa: CASSLEGSEQYF; cdr3_nt: TGTGCCAGCAGCTTAGAAGGGAGCGAGCAGTACTTC
v_call: TRBV29-1; j_call: TRBJ2-1; clone_size: .; d_call: .; cdr3_aa: CSVEDYSSEQFF; cdr3_nt: TGCAGCGTTGAAGATTATAGCAGCGAGCAGTTCTTC
v_call: TRBV5-6; j_call: TRBJ2-1; clone_size: few; d_call: .; cdr3_aa: CASSFRSSLSYNEQFF; cdr3_nt: TGTGCCAGCAGCTTTCGTAGCTCCCTCTCCTACAATGAGCAGTTCTTC
v_call: TRBV30; j_call: TRBJ1-2; clone_size: .; d_call: .; cdr3_aa: CAWSVWTEANYGYTF; cdr3_nt: TGTGCCTGGAGTGTTTGGACAGAGGCTAACTATGGCTACACCTTC
v_call: TRBV29-1; j_call: TRBJ1-2; clone_size: .; d_call: .; cdr3_aa: CSAVGEDTNYGYTF; cdr3_nt: TGCAGCGCGGTTGGGGAAGATACTAACTATGGCTACACCTTC
v_call: TRBV20-1; j_call: TRBJ2-7; clone_size: many; d_call: .; cdr3_aa: CSARDGYEQYF; cdr3_nt: TGCAGTGCTAGAGACGGCTACGAGCAGTACTTC
v_call: TRBV27; j_call: TRBJ2-7; clone_size: .; d_call: .; cdr3_aa: CASSSTGLTYEQYF; cdr3_nt: TGTGCCAGCAGTTCTACGGGACTTACCTACGAGCAGTACTTC
v_call: TRBV15; j_call: TRBJ2-6; clone_size: .; d_call: .; cdr3_aa: CATSAQGSGANVLTF; cdr3_nt: TGTGCCACCAGCGCTCAGGGCTCTGGGGCCAACGTCCTGACTTTC
v_call: TRBV7-9; j_call: TRBJ1-1; clone_size: .; d_call: .; cdr3_aa: CASSISSGVTEAFF; cdr3_nt: TGTGCCAGCAGCATCAGCAGCGGGGTTACTGAAGCTTTCTTT
v_call: TRBV7-2; j_call: TRBJ2-5; clone_size: .; d_call: .; cdr3_aa: CASGRGNRETQYF; cdr3_nt: TGTGCCAGTGGGAGAGGGAATCGAGAGACCCAGTACTTC
v_call: TRBV27; j_call: TRBJ1-1; clone_size: .; d_call: .; cdr3_aa: CASSFGAGVNTEAFF; cdr3_nt: TGTGCCAGCAGTTTTGGGGCAGGCGTGAACACTGAAGCTTTCTTT
v_call: TRBV5-1; j_call: TRBJ2-1; clone_size: .; d_call: TRBD1; cdr3_aa: CASSLAFGQGHNEQFF; cdr3_nt: TGCGCCAGCAGCTTGGCTTTTGGACAGGGGCACAATGAGCAGTTCTTC
v_call: TRBV12-3/TRBV12-4; j_call: TRBJ1-2; clone_size: .; d_call: TRBD1; cdr3_aa: CASSKRRTGVYGYTF; cdr3_nt: TGTGCCAGCAGTAAGAGAAGGACAGGGGTCTATGGCTACACCTTC
v_call: TRBV20-1; j_call: TRBJ2-3; clone_size: few; d_call: TRBD2; cdr3_aa: CSARLAGNTDTQYF; cdr3_nt: TGCAGTGCTAGACTAGCGGGGAACACAGATACGCAGTATTTT
v_call: TRBV11-2; j_call: TRBJ2-5; clone_size: few; d_call: TRBD1; cdr3_aa: CASSLDLDRVTRETQYF; cdr3_nt: TGTGCCAGCAGCTTAGATCTCGACAGGGTTACGCGAGAGACCCAGTACTTC
v_call: TRBV13; j_call: TRBJ2-5; clone_size: .; d_call: TRBD1; cdr3_aa: CASSSTGAYNEQYF; cdr3_nt: TGTGCCAGCAGCTCCACAGGGGCCTACAATGAGCAGTACTTC
v_call: TRBV7-9; j_call: TRBJ1-1; clone_size: few; d_call: .; cdr3_aa: CASSTTTDLPNTEAFF; cdr3_nt: TGTGCCAGCAGCACCACGACAGACCTACCGAACACTGAAGCTTTCTTT
v_call: TRBV7-2; j_call: TRBJ1-4; clone_size: .; d_call: .; cdr3_aa: CASSLAGTIEKLFF; cdr3_nt: TGTGCCAGCAGCTTAGCGGGGACCATCGAAAAACTGTTTTTT
v_call: TRBV6-5; j_call: TRBJ1-2; clone_size: .; d_call: .; cdr3_aa: CASSYWSNYGYTF; cdr3_nt: TGTGCCAGCAGTTATTGGAGCAACTATGGCTACACCTTC
v_call: TRBV13; j_call: TRBJ2-2; clone_size: .; d_call: .; cdr3_aa: CASSLGLAKNTGELFF; cdr3_nt: TGTGCCAGCAGCTTGGGGCTAGCGAAGAACACCGGGGAGCTGTTTTTT
v_call: TRBV28; j_call: TRBJ2-7; clone_size: .; d_call: .; cdr3_aa: CASSLGGGPLTYEQYF; cdr3_nt: TGTGCCAGCAGTTTAGGGGGCGGTCCCCTCACCTACGAGCAGTACTTC